The 22 T cell receptor beta chains given below trace back to one sample, sequenced in a study of blood T cell repertoires in COVID-19. Here immunoSEQ multiplex PCR was the method, and the copy in TCRdb shows in-frame clones only, minus some. The sample yields some 250,000 clones, approximately 85% seen once. The sequencing sample was made of peripheral blood. All receptors come from a man older than 75 with acute or convalescent COVID-19.

This sequence joins TRBV6-1 and TRBJ1-5; possibly TRBD1 for D (6 bases). V lost 0 bases and J 7 bases, leaving 10 bases between the germline ends. The CDR3 consists of 14 residues. Germline values: CDR1 MNHNS, CDR2 SASEGT. This CDR3 is CASSEAGQGQPQHF. The DNA of the CDR3 is TGTGCCAGCAGTGAAGCAGGCCAGGGGCAGCCCCAGCATTTT.

V is TRBV7-2 and J is TRBJ2-5; 9 positions match TRBD2. CDR1 and CDR2 (germline): SGHTA, FQGNSA. The CDR3 totals 14 residues. After removal of 7 bases from V and 2 bases from J, the junction contained 5 bases not matched to a gene. The CDR3 sequence is CASTSSGAQETQYF. The CDR3 region has the DNA TGTGCCAGCACGTCTAGCGGGGCGCAAGAGACCCAGTACTTC.

The chain carries TRBV5-1 and TRBJ1-2; TRBD1 is a possible D gene (5 bases). CDR1 is SGHRS, CDR2 YFSETQ, per germline. Trimming removed 0 bases at V and 0 bases at J, with 9 bases between. The CDR3 extends over 15 amino acids. CDR3 sequence (DNA): TGCGCCAGCAGCTTGGAAGGGGTTGCTAACTATGGCTACACCTTC. Translated: CASSLEGVANYGYTF.

The gene calls are TRBV27 and TRBJ1-6, with D perhaps matching TRBD1 (6 bases). There are 13 residues in the CDR3. Per the germline V gene, CDR1 is MNHEY and CDR2 is SMNVEV (reference sequence). The V gene lost 5 bases and the J gene lost 8 bases, with 10 bases spanning the gap. CDR3 nucleotide sequence: TGTGCCAGCAGTCACAACAGGGATTCACCCCTCCACTTT. It codes for CASSHNRDSPLHF.

Only a few counts were recorded for this clone. The rearrangement uses TRBV19 and TRBJ1-1, with 7 bases identical to TRBD1. The CDR3 spans 17 residues. CDR1 LNHDA and CDR2 SQIVND come from the germline V gene (reference sequence). With 7 bases clipped from V and 0 bases from J, the junction kept 14 bases outside the gene matches. As DNA, the CDR3 is TGTGCCAGTACCGCGTCTGGGGGACAGACCATGAACACTGAAGCTTTCTTT. Its translation is CASTASGGQTMNTEAFF.

V and J are TRBV18 and TRBJ2-5; 7 nucleotides line up with TRBD1. With V trimmed by 3 bases and J by 1 base, 5 bases remained unmatched. The CDR3 runs 15 residues. Germline CDR1 reads KGHSH; CDR2 reads LQKENI. The CDR3 is CASSPTGSVQETQYF. Here the CDR3 DNA reads TGTGCCAGCTCACCGACAGGGAGCGTCCAAGAGACCCAGTACTTC. The entire variable domain, with the rest obtained from reference TRBV18 and TRBJ2-5, is as follows: NAGVMQNPRHLVRRRGQEARLRCSPMKGHSHVYWYRQLPEEGLKFMVYLQKENIIDESGMPKERFSAEFPKEGPSILRIQQVVRGDSAAYFCASSPTGSVQETQYFGPGTRLLVL.

The V call is TRBV10-1, the J call TRBJ1-4, with D hard to call. Germline V gene data show CDR1 as WNHNN and CDR2 as SYGVQD (reference sequence). The CDR3 is made up of 14 amino acids. With 0 bases removed from V and 10 bases from J, the gap between germline ends came to 12 bases. DNA of the CDR3: TGCGCCAGCAGTGAGTCCCCCCTCAGCGGAAAACTGTTTTTT. As protein: CASSESPLSGKLFF.

J is TRBJ2-2 and V is TRBV10-3; perhaps TRBD2 as D (6 bases). Germline CDR1 ENHRY, CDR2 SYGVKD. This CDR3 is built from 13 residues. Between the trimmed V and J ends, which lost 8 bases and 1 base, there was a span of 8 bases. CDR3 amino acids: CAIAGLNTGELFF. In nucleotides, the CDR3 is TGTGCCATCGCGGGGCTGAACACCGGGGAGCTGTTTTTT.

The chain uses TRBV7-8 and TRBJ2-7; 7 nucleotides line up with TRBD1. Germline loops: CDR1 SGHVS, CDR2 FQNEAQ. With V trimmed by 0 bases and J by 3 bases, 11 bases remained unmatched. The CDR3 is made up of 17 amino acids. The chain's CDR3 is CASSLAIVGQSGYEQYF. The CDR3 nucleotides are TGTGCCAGCAGCTTAGCGATAGTGGGACAGTCCGGCTACGAGCAGTACTTC.

The rearrangement links TRBV11-2 to TRBJ2-1; TRBD2 aligns across 14 bases. Germline CDR1 and CDR2: SGHAT and FQNNGV. The CDR3 has 15 amino acids. V lost 5 bases, J lost 10 bases, and 7 bases stayed unmatched. In DNA, the CDR3 is TGTGCCAGCAGCCCACGACTAGCGGGGGGGCCGGAGCAGTTCTTC. Translation: CASSPRLAGGPEQFF.

The chain has TRBV7-8 and TRBJ1-2; 9 bases match TRBD1. The germline gives CDR1 SGHVS, CDR2 FQNEAQ. The V gene end was trimmed by 1 base and the J gene end by 4 bases; junction bases not matched to a gene: 4. CDR3 size: 15 residues. The CDR3 DNA reads as TGTGCCAGCAGCTTAGGCGGGACAGGGATCTATGGCTACACCTTC. Its protein is CASSLGGTGIYGYTF.

This chain uses TRBV6-6 with TRBJ2-1, with TRBD2 matching 7 bases. Germline CDR1 and CDR2: MNHNY and SVGAGI (reference sequence). V gave up 2 bases and J gave up 5 bases; unmatched junction bases: 3. The CDR3 totals 14 residues. Here the CDR3 reads CASSYGGVHNEQFF. The CDR3, as DNA: TGTGCCAGCAGTTACGGGGGGGTCCACAATGAGCAGTTCTTC.

The V gene is TRBV5-1, the J gene TRBJ1-2; D gene unclear. V lost 4 bases, J lost 7 bases, and 26 bases lay in between. CDR1 is SGHRS and CDR2 is YFSETQ in the germline V gene. CDR3 length: 17 residues. The CDR3 region has the DNA TGCGCCAGCAGCCCCGGTTTAGAGGTCGGAGGTTCGGCTGGCTACACCTTC. Amino acids: CASSPGLEVGGSAGYTF.

The chain couples TRBV6-5 to TRBJ1-1; no firm D call. The CDR3 loop spans 13 amino acids. The germline gives CDR1 MNHEY, CDR2 SVGAGI. V lost 7 bases to trimming and J lost 1 base, with 10 bases between them. The CDR3 here is CASTASGNTEAFF. Here the CDR3 DNA reads TGTGCCAGCACCGCGAGCGGGAACACTGAAGCTTTCTTT.

This chain links TRBV5-1 with TRBJ1-5; D gene unclear. Trimming took off 4 bases at V and 7 bases at J, with 15 bases between the two ends. Germline loops: CDR1 SGHRS, CDR2 YFSETQ. The CDR3 loop spans 14 amino acids. The DNA for the CDR3 is TGCGCCAGCAGCCTGGGCAGAAGTGGCCAGCCCCAGCATTTT. Translating it yields CASSLGRSGQPQHF.

This clone was detected a few times. The CDR3, as DNA: TGCAGTGCTAGAGCAATCGAAGCTTTCTTT. This encodes CSARAIEAFF. The chain joins TRBV20-1 to TRBJ1-1; D is unclear. Trimming left V 1 base short and J 8 bases short, with 5 bases between. Germline V gene data show CDR1 as DFQATT and CDR2 as SNEGSKA (reference sequence). The CDR3 runs to 10 residues.

J is TRBJ2-1 and V is TRBV5-1; D perhaps matches TRBD2 (6 bases). The germline V and J ends were trimmed by 0 bases and 0 bases, with 10 bases remaining between them. The length of the CDR3 is 16 residues. Germline loops: CDR1 SGHRS, CDR2 YFSETQ. The CDR3 reads CASSLEAGFSYNEQFF. CDR3 DNA sequence: TGCGCCAGCAGCTTGGAGGCGGGATTCTCCTACAATGAGCAGTTCTTC.

The table lists this clone with a count of one. The V gene is TRBV6-2 or TRBV6-3, the J gene TRBJ2-7; 8 nucleotides align to TRBD1. The ends lost 4 bases at V and 10 bases at J; junction bases unmatched: 18. This CDR3 has 16 residues. The V gene's germline CDR1 is MNHEY and CDR2 SVGEGT. The CDR3 protein is CASSSPTAGGEGRQYF. CDR3 DNA sequence: TGTGCCAGCAGTTCCCCCACTGCAGGGGGCGAAGGAAGACAGTACTTC.

The V gene is TRBV19, the J gene TRBJ2-3, with 9 bases lining up with TRBD1. V was pared by 6 bases and J by 4 bases, with 2 bases of the junction left unmatched. Looked up from germline, CDR1 is LNHDA and CDR2 is SQIVND (reference sequence). The CDR3 extends over 13 amino acids. For the CDR3, the DNA is TGTGCCAGTAGACAGGGGGCATCAGATACGCAGTATTTT. Protein sequence: CASRQGASDTQYF.

The J gene is TRBJ2-1, the V gene TRBV14; weak D call: TRBD2 (6 bases). CDR3 length: 15 amino acids. With 6 bases removed from V and 8 bases from J, the gap between germline ends came to 20 bases. Germline CDR1 and CDR2: SGHDN and FVKESK. The CDR3 DNA is TGTGCCAGCAGTTTCGGAGGGATTTGGAGCGATGAGCAGTTCTTC. It yields the protein CASSFGGIWSDEQFF.

The chain recombines TRBV7-2 with TRBJ1-1; 8 positions agree with TRBD1. The trim removed 5 bases at V and 2 bases at J, leaving 10 bases unmatched. CDR3 length: 16 residues. Looked up from germline, CDR1 is SGHTA and CDR2 is FQGNSA. CDR3 residues: CASSTRQGPFNTEAFF. DNA for the CDR3: TGTGCCAGCAGCACTCGACAGGGGCCCTTTAACACTGAAGCTTTCTTT.

This chain connects TRBV19 to TRBJ2-7; maybe TRBD1 (6 bases). Trimming cost V 5 bases and J 2 bases, with 13 bases left between them. Germline V CDR1 and CDR2: LNHDA, SQIVND (reference sequence). The CDR3 totals 14 residues. The DNA of the CDR3 is TGTGCCAGTAGTGTTACAGGGCCCCCCTACGAGCAGTACTTC. This encodes CASSVTGPPYEQYF. Full variable domain (rest looked up from reference TRBV19 and TRBJ2-7): DGGITQSPKYLFRKEGQNVTLSCEQNLNHDAMYWYRQDPGQGLRLIYYSQIVNDFQKGDIAEGYSVSREKKESFPLTVTSAQKNPTAFYLCASSVTGPPYEQYFGPGTRLTVT.